These 29 T cell receptor beta chains share one sample of origin, sequenced in a study of T cells in Graves' hyperthyroidism and ophthalmopathy. What was amplified from RNA transcripts were TCR beta CDR3 regions. HTBI primers were used for first-round RT-PCR of the TCR CDR3. TCRdb analysed the multiplex PCR reads with MiXCR anew, one entry per CDR3 protein. The table shows roughly 500,000 distinct CDR3 sequences, with 40% to 50% occurring only once. The specimen sequenced was peripheral blood or thyroid tissue (not recorded which). The receptors come from an adult woman with Graves' disease, either hyperthyroidism or ophthalmopathy (not recorded which).

The chain is built from TRBV29-1 and TRBJ2-5; 8 bases fit TRBD1. J gave up 6 bases and V 4 bases, and 7 bases lay outside the gene matches. The V gene's germline CDR1 is SQVTM and CDR2 ANQGSEA. CDR3 length: 13 residues. The CDR3 DNA reads TGCAGCGTTGTTCGGACAGGGACGAAGACCCAGTACTTC. This sequence encodes CSVVRTGTKTQYF.

This clonotype was seen a handful of times. The V call is TRBV10-2, the J call TRBJ2-5; D is unresolved. V was trimmed by 4 bases and J by 0 bases, leaving 9 bases between them. The CDR3 has 14 amino acids. In germline, CDR1 is WSHSY, CDR2 SAAADI. The CDR3 nucleotides are TGCGCCAGCAGTGTGGCAGGACACCAAGAGACCCAGTACTTC. This sequence encodes CASSVAGHQETQYF.

Concerning this clonotype itself: Just one base apart from a much larger clone, this may be a read error. The chain carries TRBV2 and TRBJ2-7, with D perhaps given as TRBD1 or TRBD2 (5 bases each). The CDR3 has 12 residues. The germline CDR1 and CDR2 sequences are SNHLY and FYNNEI. CDR3 in DNA: TGTGCCAGCAGCAGGGAGAACTACGGGCAGTACTTC. Protein product: CASSRENYGQYF.

The chain combines TRBV7-2 with TRBJ2-7; a possible D gene is TRBD2 (5 bases). This CDR3 region has 13 residues. The germline V gene has CDR1 SGHTA and CDR2 FQGNSA. The germline V and J ends were trimmed by 8 bases and 7 bases, with 18 bases remaining between them. The CDR3 loop is CASQRFGREEQYF. CDR3 coding DNA: TGTGCCAGCCAAAGGTTCGGCCGGGAAGAGCAGTACTTC.

This clonotype was counted at least ten times. V and J are TRBV9 and TRBJ1-5; unclear D gene. This CDR3 is 14 amino acids long. From germline, CDR1 is SGDLS and CDR2 YYNGEE. V was cut by 5 bases and J by 3 bases, with 12 bases left in between. The CDR3 loop is CASSQAVDNQPQHF. In nucleotides, the CDR3 is TGTGCCAGCAGTCAGGCAGTCGACAATCAGCCCCAGCATTTT.

The V call is TRBV12-3 or TRBV12-4, the J call TRBJ2-5, with D maybe TRBD1 (7 bases). CDR3 length: 16 amino acids. V was pared by 6 bases and J by 5 bases, with 22 bases between. The CDR3 nucleotides read TGTGCCAGCAGCCGGTTCCCCACAGGGGCGGGGGAGACCCAGTACTTC. Amino acid sequence: CASSRFPTGAGETQYF.

This clonotype has more than one count but fewer than ten. This rearrangement joins TRBV2 to TRBJ1-2; D possibly corresponds to TRBD1 (5 bases). In germline, CDR1 is SNHLY, CDR2 FYNNEI. The V gene lost 2 bases and the J gene lost 8 bases, with 12 bases spanning the gap. This CDR3 spans 13 amino acids. DNA of the CDR3: TGTGCCAGCAGTGAAAAGGGGCCGGAAGGCTACACCTTC. Encoded protein: CASSEKGPEGYTF.

This clonotype was seen at least ten times. The genes are TRBV4-3 and TRBJ2-7; 7 bases are a match to TRBD2. Germline CDR1 is LGHNA and CDR2 is YSLEER. J lost 4 bases, V lost 1 base, and 1 base had no gene match. CDR3 length: 13 residues. The CDR3 protein is CASSQGGGYEQYF. The CDR3 DNA reads as TGCGCCAGCAGCCAAGGGGGGGGTTACGAGCAGTACTTC.

J is TRBJ2-5 and V is TRBV7-2; maybe TRBD2 (6 bases). The V gene's germline CDR1 is SGHTA and CDR2 FQGNSA. This CDR3 spans 14 amino acids. Between the trimmed V and J ends, which lost 5 bases and 4 bases, there was a span of 14 bases. The CDR3 loop reads CASSPRGMGETQYF. CDR3 sequence (DNA): TGTGCCAGCAGCCCCCGCGGGATGGGAGAGACCCAGTACTTC. Together with reference TRBV7-2 and TRBJ2-5, the CDR3 gives the full variable domain: GAGVSQSPSNKVTEKGKDVELRCDPISGHTALYWYRQSLGQGLEFLIYFQGNSAPDKSGLPSDRFSAERTGGSVSTLTIQRTQQEDSAVYLCASSPRGMGETQYFGPGTRLLVL.

V usage is TRBV20-1 and J usage is TRBJ2-7; maybe TRBD2 (5 bases). Germline V gene sequence: CDR1 DFQATT, CDR2 SNEGSKA (reference sequence). Trimming left V 7 bases short and J 0 bases short, with 19 bases between. This CDR3 region has 15 residues. The CDR3 DNA reads TGCAGTGTAACCCCCGGACTGCGAGTCTCCTACGAGCAGTACTTC. Residues: CSVTPGLRVSYEQYF.

Turning to this clonotype: As the CDR3 is not closed by the conserved phenylalanine or tryptophan, this likely results from a read error. Because the CDR3's place on the DNA is in doubt, the DNA is left out and the CDR3 is given as listed by TCRdb. The J gene is TRBJ2-2, the V gene TRBV10-3. The CDR3 is 16 amino acids long, termini counted. Germline CDR1 is ENHRY and CDR2 is SYGVKD. The CDR3 loop is CAISGGVIANTGELVL.

This clonotype was seen many times. The chain employs TRBV9 and TRBJ2-7; D unresolved. The length of the CDR3 is 13 residues. The germline V gene has CDR1 SGDLS and CDR2 YYNGEE. Trimming pared 0 bases from V and 7 bases from J, leaving 11 bases between. DNA for the CDR3: TGTGCCAGCAGCGTAGACCCGGGTGGAGAGCAGTACTTC. Amino acids: CASSVDPGGEQYF.

This clonotype appeared many times. The DNA of the CDR3 is TGTGCCAGCAGCTCCTGGAGAGGCTACACCTTC. It specifies CASSSWRGYTF. The chain joins TRBV12-3 or TRBV12-4 to TRBJ1-2, with unresolved D. Deletions cut 6 bases from V and 8 bases from J, with 10 bases between. The CDR3 is made up of 11 amino acids.

This chain joins TRBV11-2 and TRBJ2-1; 14 nucleotides line up with TRBD2. The CDR3 consists of 17 residues. Trimming took 5 bases from V and 5 from J; bases not matched to a gene: 8. Per the germline V gene, CDR1 is SGHAT and CDR2 is FQNNGV. CDR3 residues: CASSLRLAGGPNNEQFF. CDR3 in DNA: TGTGCCAGCAGCCTCCGACTAGCGGGAGGGCCTAACAATGAGCAGTTCTTC.

The chain couples TRBV9 to TRBJ2-7; no clear D gene. The CDR3 is 14 amino acids. V dropped 2 bases and J dropped 7 bases, with 16 bases sitting between them. From germline, CDR1 is SGDLS and CDR2 YYNGEE. CDR3 in amino acids: CASSVRANTGEQYF. CDR3 sequence (DNA): TGTGCCAGCAGCGTCCGGGCGAACACCGGGGAGCAGTACTTC.

This clonotype has only one observation. Relative to the germline gene, one junction end is altered; a read error may explain this. The chain combines TRBV7-7 with TRBJ1-1, with D uncertain. Germline V lookup: CDR1 SSHAT, CDR2 FNYEAQ (reference sequence). The CDR3 loop spans 16 amino acids. CDR3 nucleotides: TGTGCTAGCAGCCCAGATTCCGCCGTGAGGGCAGCTGAAGCTTTCTTT. It specifies CASSPDSAVRAAEAFF.

The genes are TRBV20-1 and TRBJ2-2, with a tentative D call TRBD1 (8 bases). Looked up from germline, CDR1 is DFQATT and CDR2 is SNEGSKA (reference sequence). The length of the CDR3 is 19 residues. Trimming shortened V by 4 bases and J by 7 bases, and 31 bases separated the two germline ends. This chain's CDR3 is CSAKGLGRGQVDLGGELFF. For the CDR3, the DNA is TGCAGTGCTAAGGGGCTTGGGAGGGGACAGGTCGATCTCGGCGGGGAGCTGTTTTTT.

V is TRBV25-1 and J is TRBJ1-4; the D is unclear. This CDR3 comprises 13 residues. Per the germline V gene, CDR1 is MGHDK and CDR2 is SYGVNS. V was clipped by 4 bases and J by 8 bases, with 11 bases between them. CDR3 protein: CASSVPGSEKLFF. For the CDR3, the DNA is TGTGCCAGCAGTGTCCCGGGGTCGGAAAAACTGTTTTTT.

The chain carries TRBV7-2 and TRBJ2-2, with 9 bases aligning to TRBD2. Germline V lookup: CDR1 SGHTA, CDR2 FQGNSA. V shed 1 base, J shed 2 bases, and the junction held 5 bases outside the gene matches. The CDR3 has 17 amino acids. The CDR3 DNA follows: TGTGCCAGCAGCTTAGTAAGGCTAGCGGGAAACACCGGGGAGCTGTTTTTT. As protein: CASSLVRLAGNTGELFF. The entire variable domain, with the rest obtained from reference TRBV7-2 and TRBJ2-2, is as follows: GAGVSQSPSNKVTEKGKDVELRCDPISGHTALYWYRQSLGQGLEFLIYFQGNSAPDKSGLPSDRFSAERTGGSVSTLTIQRTQQEDSAVYLCASSLVRLAGNTGELFFGEGSRLTVL.

The chain couples TRBV10-3 to TRBJ1-5; 8 bases map to TRBD1. Germline V gene data show CDR1 as ENHRY and CDR2 as SYGVKD. Trimming cost V 6 bases and J 6 bases; bases outside gene matches: 10. The CDR3 totals 15 residues. The CDR3 sequence: CAIRGGQGIGQPQHF. In DNA, the CDR3 is TGTGCCATCAGGGGAGGACAGGGAATCGGTCAGCCCCAGCATTTT.

This clonotype was detected only once. The chain combines TRBV20-1 with TRBJ1-2, with D unclear. Trimming shortened V by 3 bases and J by 8 bases, and 10 bases separated the two germline ends. Per germline, CDR1 DFQATT and CDR2 SNEGSKA (reference sequence). The CDR3 length is 11 residues. The CDR3 is CSASRVWGYTF. CDR3 nucleotide sequence: TGCAGTGCTAGTCGTGTATGGGGCTACACCTTC.

The chain employs TRBV29-1 and TRBJ2-7; D may be TRBD1 (7 bases). This CDR3 is built from 13 residues. V was cut by 7 bases and J by 5 bases, with 18 bases left in between. The germline gives CDR1 SQVTM, CDR2 ANQGSEA. DNA for the CDR3: TGCAGCGCTAAGACAGGGAGGATCCACGAGCAGTACTTC. This encodes CSAKTGRIHEQYF.

This sequence joins TRBV30 and TRBJ1-1; no clear D gene. Germline CDR1 GTSNPN, CDR2 SVGIG (reference sequence). The CDR3 contains 14 residues. Trimming removed 0 bases at V and 0 bases at J, with 8 bases between. The CDR3 loop is CAWSVGILNTEAFF. The CDR3 coding sequence is TGTGCCTGGAGTGTAGGGATCCTGAACACTGAAGCTTTCTTT.

The chain employs TRBV19 and TRBJ1-5, with D possibly being TRBD1 (5 bases). V was trimmed by 6 bases and J by 0 bases, leaving 18 bases between them. Germline CDR1 LNHDA, CDR2 SQIVND (reference sequence). The CDR3 contains 17 residues. In nucleotides, the CDR3 is TGTGCCAGTAGGCCCGGGACGCTGAGGGATAGCAATCAGCCCCAGCATTTT. Translating gives CASRPGTLRDSNQPQHF.

This clonotype was picked up a small number of times. The chain carries TRBV15 and TRBJ2-7; D may be TRBD2 (7 bases). There are 15 residues in the CDR3. The V end lost 9 bases, the J end lost 2 bases, and 20 bases lay between the germline ends. The germline V gene has CDR1 LNHNV and CDR2 YYDKDF (reference sequence). CDR3 DNA sequence: TGTGCCACTCAGTCCGTGGCGGGGGACACCTACGAGCAGTACTTC. As protein: CATQSVAGDTYEQYF.

This clonotype appeared many times. The V gene is TRBV7-9, the J gene TRBJ1-4; 7 nucleotides align to TRBD1. V lost 5 bases to trimming and J lost 4 bases; unmatched junction nucleotides: 13. CDR3 length: 17 amino acids. Germline V gene lookup returns CDR1 SEHNR and CDR2 FQNEAQ (reference sequence). The CDR3 here is CASSPQALTGINEKLFF. CDR3 DNA: TGTGCCAGCAGCCCGCAAGCTCTGACAGGGATTAATGAAAAACTGTTTTTT.

V gene TRBV2 combines with J gene TRBJ2-7, with D hard to call. The CDR3 has 15 residues. Germline values: CDR1 SNHLY, CDR2 FYNNEI. The V and J ends lost 0 bases and 6 bases respectively, with 15 bases between them. CDR3 nucleotide sequence: TGTGCCAGCAGTGAAGCGTACAACCAAGAGATCGAGCAGTACTTC. This sequence encodes CASSEAYNQEIEQYF.

This clonotype was counted many times. V gene TRBV5-7 combines with J gene TRBJ2-7; TRBD2 is a possible D gene (5 bases). TRBV5-7 is known as an ORF, though its function is uncertain. V was clipped by 3 bases and J by 2 bases, with 12 bases between them. The CDR3 extends over 14 amino acids. Here the CDR3 DNA reads TGTGCCAGCAGCTATAGGACGGGAACCTACGAGCAGTACTTC. Protein: CASSYRTGTYEQYF.

This clonotype was counted many times. The V gene is TRBV7-9, the J gene TRBJ2-7, with no clear D. This CDR3 region has 12 residues. V shed 3 bases and J shed 0 bases, with 3 bases lying between them. Germline loops: CDR1 SEHNR, CDR2 FQNEAQ (reference sequence). CDR3 nucleotide sequence: TGTGCCAGCAGCTTCGGCTCCTACGAGCAGTACTTC. Amino acids: CASSFGSYEQYF.